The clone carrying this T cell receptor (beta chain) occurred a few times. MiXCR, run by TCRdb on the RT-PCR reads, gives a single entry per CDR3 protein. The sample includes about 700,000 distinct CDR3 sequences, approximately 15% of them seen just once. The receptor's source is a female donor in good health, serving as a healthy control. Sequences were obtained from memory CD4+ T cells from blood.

The CDR3 nucleotides are TGTGCCAGCGGGAACGAGCAGTACTTC. It translates to CASGNEQYF. This rearrangement joins TRBV28 to TRBJ2-7; D call uncertain. The CDR3 loop spans 9 amino acids. CDR1 is MDHEN and CDR2 is SYDVKM in the germline V gene. With 8 bases removed from V and 5 bases from J, the gap between germline ends came to 4 bases. The full variable domain, its missing parts supplied by reference TRBV28 and TRBJ2-7, is DVKVTQSSRYLVKRTGEKVFLECVQDMDHENMFWYRQDPGLGLRLIYFSYDVKMKEKGDIPEGYSVSREKKERFSLILESASTNQTSMYLCASGNEQYFGPGTRLTVT.